The rows below give T cell receptor beta chains drawn from one sample of a study of CD8+CD57+ T cells in acquired aplastic anemia. TCRdb itself ran the reads through MiXCR, one entry per CDR3 protein. The data hold around 250,000 distinct CDR3 sequences, with approximately 56% observed a single time. The specimen was sorted CD4+, CD8+, or CD8+CD57+ T cells (not recorded which) from PBMCs. All receptors derive from a human donor with severe aplastic anemia or a healthy control (not recorded which). The CDR3 runs from the conserved cysteine through the conserved F or W. A D gene is named only where the DNA matches it firmly. The size entry is marked missing in some rows and otherwise reads once, few, many or a size class.

D gene	clone size	J gene	V gene	CDR3 DNA	CDR3 protein
TRBD2	NA	TRBJ2-2	TRBV9	TGTGCCAGCAGCGTAAGCGGGGCTACTGCTTACACCGGGGAGCTGTTTTTT	CASSVSGATAYTGELFF
NA	many	TRBJ2-1	TRBV12-3/TRBV12-4	TGTGCCAGCAATGGGCAGGGCCTTAGGGATGAGCAGTTCTTC	CASNGQGLRDEQFF
NA	NA	TRBJ2-1	TRBV7-2	TGTGCCAGCAGCCCCGGAGCCAGGGTGAATGAGCAGTTCTTC	CASSPGARVNEQFF
NA	NA	TRBJ1-1	TRBV30	TGTGCCTGGAGTGGGGAGGGGAACACTGAAGCTTTCTTT	CAWSGEGNTEAFF
NA	NA	TRBJ1-1	TRBV20-1	TGCAGTGCTTTGCCGGGACGGCTGAACACTGAAGCTTTCTTT	CSALPGRLNTEAFF
NA	few	TRBJ1-4	TRBV28	TGTGCCAGCAGTTTAGGGGGCCTTAATGAAAAACTGTTTTTT	CASSLGGLNEKLFF
NA	few	TRBJ2-7	TRBV15	TGTGCCACCAGCAGAGAAGGGGGGGGCTACGAGCAGTACTTC	CATSREGGGYEQYF
NA	NA	TRBJ2-3	TRBV12-3/TRBV12-4	TGTGCCAGCAGAACTCCTCTAGCAGATACGCAGTATTTT	CASRTPLADTQYF
TRBD2	NA	TRBJ2-7	TRBV24-1	TGTGCCAGAGGACTAGCGGGAGCCTACGAGCAGTACTTC	CARGLAGAYEQYF
TRBD1	NA	TRBJ1-4	TRBV7-9	TGTGCCAGCAGCCTAAGGGACAGGGGGCGTGAAAAACTGTTTTTT	CASSLRDRGREKLFF
TRBD1	NA	TRBJ1-2	TRBV15	TGTGCCACCAGGAGAACCGACAGGGTTAACTATGGCTACACCTTC	CATRRTDRVNYGYTF
TRBD2	many	TRBJ2-3	TRBV6-1	TGTGCCAGCAGTCCCCTGAGCGGGGGGCGCACAGATACGCAGTATTTT	CASSPLSGGRTDTQYF
TRBD1	few	TRBJ2-7	TRBV4-1	TGCGCCAGCAGCCAAGGGACAGGATGGGACTACGAGCAGTACTTC	CASSQGTGWDYEQYF
NA	NA	TRBJ2-5	TRBV2	TGTGCCAGCTCGGACAGTGGGGAGACCCAGTACTTC	CASSDSGETQYF
TRBD1	few	TRBJ1-5	TRBV19	TGTGCCAGTAGTCGTAAGTCGACAGGGTATCAGCCCCAGCATTTT	CASSRKSTGYQPQHF
NA	many	TRBJ2-5	TRBV7-2	TGTGCCAGCAGCTTAGGTTCGCGGGGCGCTCGGGGGAAAGAGACCCAGTACTTC	CASSLGSRGARGKETQYF
NA	many	TRBJ2-3	TRBV5-1	TGCGCCAGCAGCTTAAAGTCCAACCCCAGTGCAGATACGCAGTATTTT	CASSLKSNPSADTQYF
NA	NA	TRBJ2-7	TRBV4-2	TGTGCCAGCAGCTTCTGGGACGAGCAGTACTTC	CASSFWDEQYF
NA	NA	TRBJ2-5	TRBV7-3	TGTGCCAGCAGCCGAGACCAACGGGAGACCCAGTACTTC	CASSRDQRETQYF
NA	NA	TRBJ1-1	TRBV7-9	TGTGCCAGCAGCTCACCGAGTGGGACCACTGAAGCTTTCTTT	CASSSPSGTTEAFF
TRBD1	many	TRBJ2-5	TRBV24-1	TGTGCCACCAGAGAATCCGGGACAGGCATGACCCAGTACTTC	CATRESGTGMTQYF
NA	NA	TRBJ1-2	TRBV24-1	TGTGCCACCAGTGATCTACAGGCGGGCTACACCTTC	CATSDLQAGYTF
NA	once	TRBJ2-7	TRBV19	TGTGCCAGTAGTACAGGGAAGGGCAACGAGCAGTACTTC	CASSTGKGNEQYF
TRBD1	once	TRBJ1-2	TRBV12-3/TRBV12-4	TGTGCCAGCAGCACAGGGGGCGCACACTATGGCTACACCTTC	CASSTGGAHYGYTF
NA	NA	TRBJ2-7	TRBV7-9	TGTGCCAGCAGCTTAGGGGAGTCATTC	CASSLGESF
NA	NA	TRBJ1-6	TRBV10-3	TGTGCCATCAGTGAAGGTAGCTCCTATAATTCACCCCTCCACTTT	CAISEGSSYNSPLHF